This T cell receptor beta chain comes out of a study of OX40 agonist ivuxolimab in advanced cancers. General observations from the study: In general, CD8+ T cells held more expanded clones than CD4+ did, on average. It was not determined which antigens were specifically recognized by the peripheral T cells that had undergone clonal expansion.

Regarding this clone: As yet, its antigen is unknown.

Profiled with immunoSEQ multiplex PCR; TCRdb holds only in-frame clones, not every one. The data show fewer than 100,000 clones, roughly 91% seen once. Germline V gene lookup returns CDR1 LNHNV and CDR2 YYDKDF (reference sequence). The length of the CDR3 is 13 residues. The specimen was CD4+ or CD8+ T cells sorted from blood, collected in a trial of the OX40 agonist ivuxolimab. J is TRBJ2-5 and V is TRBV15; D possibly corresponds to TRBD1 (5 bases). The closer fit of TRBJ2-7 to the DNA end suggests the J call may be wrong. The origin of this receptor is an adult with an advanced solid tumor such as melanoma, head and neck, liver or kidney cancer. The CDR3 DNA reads TGTGCCACCGGGCCAGGGTGGTCCTACGAGCAGTACTTC. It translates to CATGPGWSYEQYF.